Detailed here is one T cell receptor (beta chain). Its antigen remains unknown. The data were taken from a study of cytomegalovirus exposure and HLA in healthy donors. Researchers ran the PCR with 60 Vbeta and 13 Jbeta primers. The protocol was immunoSEQ multiplex PCR, while the TCRdb copy is restricted to in-frame clones and leaves out a portion. Of 150,000 to 200,000 clones in the sample, around four fifths were seen once. Germline V gene lookup returns CDR1 LNHNV and CDR2 YYDKDF (reference sequence). Trimming pared 2 bases from V and 7 bases from J, leaving 20 bases between. The CDR3 is 17 residues long. Findings and caveats of the study: Researchers catalogued approximately 170 TCR beta chains as cytomegalovirus-associated. In a later analysis, the majority of CMV-associated beta chains seemingly showed HLA restriction.

Sequencing input: PBMCs. This TCR was recovered from a woman aged 40 to 55 in good health and CMV-seronegative. The chain links TRBV15 to TRBJ2-2; D possibly corresponds to TRBD2 (5 bases). The CDR3 sequence: CATSRLRDPPGGGELFF. Written as DNA, the CDR3 is TGTGCCACCAGCAGACTCCGAGACCCCCCCGGAGGCGGGGAGCTGTTTTTT.